This TCR beta chain was recovered during a study of response to subunit inactivated influenza vaccine. Germline trimming cut 4 bases from V and 5 bases from J; bases unmatched to any gene: 9. The CDR3 is 18 residues long. Germline V gene data show CDR1 as LGHNA and CDR2 as YNFKEQ. This clonotype was detected many times. TCRdb analysed the RT-PCR reads with MiXCR anew, one entry per CDR3 protein. The table has more than 500,000 distinct CDR3 sequences, 11% seen once. This sample also belongs to another study, concerning T cells expressing NK-cell markers. Per that study: cDNA encoding TCR beta was synthesized via 5'RACE template switching incorporating UMIs. It was sorted CD3+CD56-NKG2C+, CD3+CD56+NKG2C- and CD3+CD56+NKG2C+ T cells that provided the TCR beta repertoires. One of the eight sequenced donors was seronegative, whereas the other seven were HCMV-seropositive. Restriction of sorting to alpha-beta TCR T cells was accomplished in several experiments using an anti-gamma-delta TCR antibody.

Sequences were derived from PBMCs from blood, sampled on the day of vaccination. This sequence originates from a man aged 45-60 years who received an inactivated influenza vaccine. The V gene is TRBV4-2, the J gene TRBJ2-1; 15 bases are shared with TRBD2. CDR3 protein: CASSRGTSGRRGHNEQFF. CDR3 coding DNA: TGTGCCAGCAGCCGAGGGACTAGCGGGAGGAGGGGCCACAATGAGCAGTTCTTC.